Shown below are 13 T cell receptor beta chains from a single sample sequenced in a study of human T cells and chemical hapten exposure. Time point of the sample: patch test 3, about 24 weeks after DPC sensitization. Treatment indicated: therapeutic diphenylcyclopropenone sensitization with weekly scalp DPC. TCRdb itself ran the RACE reads through MiXCR, one entry per CDR3 protein. This sample yields fewer than 200,000 distinct CDR3 sequences, of which around a quarter are seen a single time; around 2.3% belongs to the top ten. The material was whole blood, obtained in connection with sensitization to the hapten diphenylcyclopropenone (DPC). These TCRs come from a woman aged 18-29 years with alopecia areata. Some clones in this sample may be carry-over from other donors' samples.

DNA of the CDR3: TGTGCCAGCAGATCCGCTCCGGGACTAGCGGGTTTTAGCTCCTACAATGAGCAGTTCTTC. Its protein is CASRSAPGLAGFSSYNEQFF. The rearrangement links TRBV6-2 or TRBV6-3 to TRBJ2-1; 12 positions match TRBD2. Germline V gene sequence: CDR1 MNHEY, CDR2 SVGEGT. J was trimmed by 0 bases and V by 6 bases; bases with no gene match: 15. The CDR3 is made up of 20 amino acids.

The rearrangement joins TRBV29-1 to TRBJ2-2; tentatively, D is TRBD2 (6 bases). The germline V gene has CDR1 SQVTM and CDR2 ANQGSEA. The CDR3 covers 14 residues. Trimming removed 4 bases at V and 4 bases at J, with 13 bases between. The CDR3 bases are TGCAGCGTTGGGCGAGGCGGGACCACCGGGGAGCTGTTTTTT. Residues: CSVGRGGTTGELFF.

The chain carries TRBV7-9 and TRBJ2-7; perhaps TRBD2 as D (5 bases). From germline, CDR1 is SEHNR and CDR2 FQNEAQ (reference sequence). This CDR3 region has 13 residues. With 5 bases removed from V and 2 bases from J, the gap between germline ends came to 10 bases. The CDR3 DNA sequence: TGTGCCAGCAGCCCAAGCGGAGCCTACGAGCAGTACTTC. Amino acid sequence: CASSPSGAYEQYF.

V is TRBV4-1 and J is TRBJ1-5; D is ambiguous. The V end lost 1 base, the J end lost 7 bases, and 14 bases lay between the germline ends. The CDR3 is 15 residues long. CDR1 is MGHRA and CDR2 is YSYEKL in the germline V gene. This CDR3 reads CASSQVPTETQPQHF. CDR3 coding DNA: TGCGCCAGCAGCCAAGTTCCGACCGAAACCCAGCCCCAGCATTTT.

This clonotype was observed at least ten times. The chain employs TRBV7-9 and TRBJ2-4; maybe TRBD1 (7 bases). The CDR3 runs 13 residues. CDR1 and CDR2 (germline): SEHNR, FQNEAQ (reference sequence). Trimming shortened V by 3 bases and J by 6 bases, and 9 bases separated the two germline ends. The CDR3 loop is CASSLQGGNIQYF. The CDR3 nucleotides are TGTGCCAGCAGCTTGCAGGGGGGAAACATTCAGTACTTC.

The V call is TRBV6-2 or TRBV6-3, the J call TRBJ1-5; the D gene is possibly TRBD1 (5 bases). Looked up from germline, CDR1 is MNHEY and CDR2 is SVGEGT. The V end lost 6 bases, the J end lost 4 bases, and 13 bases lay between the germline ends. There are 14 residues in the CDR3. The CDR3 nucleotides are TGTGCCAGCAGGAGGGACGGTAGGAATCAGCCCCAGCATTTT. Translated: CASRRDGRNQPQHF.

For this clonotype: A read error may produce the germline difference seen at one junction end. The V and J genes are TRBV7-7 and TRBJ1-1; the D gene is possibly TRBD1 (5 bases). Germline values: CDR1 SSHAT, CDR2 FNYEAQ (reference sequence). The CDR3 consists of 13 residues. The CDR3 here is CASSLGDNTEAFF. The CDR3 DNA reads as TGTGCTAGCAGCTTAGGGGACAACACTGAAGCTTTCTTT.

The CDR3 sequence: CASRPTLAGPHRETQYF. The CDR3 DNA reads TGTGCCAGCAGGCCGACCCTAGCGGGGCCCCACCGAGAGACCCAGTACTTC. V gene TRBV7-9 combines with J gene TRBJ2-5; TRBD2 aligns across 9 bases. Germline trimming cut 6 bases from V and 4 bases from J; bases unmatched to any gene: 15. The germline V gene encodes CDR1 SEHNR and CDR2 FQNEAQ (reference sequence). This CDR3 contains 17 residues.

The rearrangement links TRBV4-3 to TRBJ2-5, with 8 bases identical to TRBD1. Trimming took 1 base from V and 5 from J; bases not matched to a gene: 6. The V gene's germline CDR1 is LGHNA and CDR2 YSLEER. This CDR3 comprises 15 residues. The CDR3 is CASSQGWTGPETQYF. In DNA, the CDR3 is TGCGCCAGCAGCCAAGGGTGGACAGGGCCGGAGACCCAGTACTTC.

J is TRBJ1-2 and V is TRBV24-1; D may be TRBD1 (6 bases). The CDR3 totals 13 residues. Germline V gene sequence: CDR1 KGHDR, CDR2 SFDVKD. The V gene lost 2 bases and the J gene lost 8 bases, with 11 bases spanning the gap. CDR3 DNA sequence: TGTGCCACCAGTGATTCGGGGGCGGAAGGCTACACCTTC. It yields the protein CATSDSGAEGYTF.

The rearrangement joins TRBV29-1 to TRBJ1-2; D possibly corresponds to TRBD1 (5 bases). With 4 bases removed from V and 2 bases from J, the gap between germline ends came to 14 bases. The CDR3 extends over 14 amino acids. Germline V gene sequence: CDR1 SQVTM, CDR2 ANQGSEA. CDR3 sequence: CSVGRQNPNYGYTF. The CDR3 DNA reads TGCAGCGTTGGGCGACAGAATCCAAACTATGGCTACACCTTC.

J is TRBJ1-1 and V is TRBV11-1; D is uncertain. Trimming took off 1 base at V and 4 bases at J, with 13 bases between the two ends. The CDR3 is 15 amino acids. Germline loops: CDR1 SGHAT, CDR2 FQDESV (reference sequence). The CDR3 loop reads CASSLEVRGTTEAFF. The CDR3 region has the DNA TGTGCCAGCAGCTTAGAGGTCCGGGGTACCACTGAAGCTTTCTTT.

This clonotype was picked up a small number of times. This chain connects TRBV29-1 to TRBJ2-2; TRBD2 matches at 7 bases. The V and J ends lost 4 bases and 9 bases, in that order; junction bases with no gene match: 8. CDR3 length equals 13 residues. The germline V gene has CDR1 SQVTM and CDR2 ANQGSEA. CDR3 bases: TGCAGCGTTGGCTCACGGGGGGAGAGGGAGCTGTTTTTT. The encoded protein is CSVGSRGERELFF.